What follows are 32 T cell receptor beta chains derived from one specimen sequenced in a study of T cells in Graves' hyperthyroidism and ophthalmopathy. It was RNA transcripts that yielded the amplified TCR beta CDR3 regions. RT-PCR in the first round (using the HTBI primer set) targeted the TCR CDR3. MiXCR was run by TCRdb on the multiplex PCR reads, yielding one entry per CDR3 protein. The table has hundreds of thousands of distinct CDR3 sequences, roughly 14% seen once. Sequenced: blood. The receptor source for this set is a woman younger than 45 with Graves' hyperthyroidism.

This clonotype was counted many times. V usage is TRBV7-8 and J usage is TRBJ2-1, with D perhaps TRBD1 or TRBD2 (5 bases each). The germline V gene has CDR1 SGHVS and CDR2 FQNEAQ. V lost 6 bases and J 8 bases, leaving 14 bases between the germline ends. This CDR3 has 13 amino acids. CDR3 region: CASRLPREYEQFF. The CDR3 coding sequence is TGTGCCAGCAGGCTCCCCAGGGAGTATGAGCAGTTCTTC.

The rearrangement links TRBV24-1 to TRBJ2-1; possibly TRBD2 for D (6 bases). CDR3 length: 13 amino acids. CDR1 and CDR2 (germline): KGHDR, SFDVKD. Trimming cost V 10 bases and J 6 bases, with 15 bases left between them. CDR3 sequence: CATRETGFNEQFF. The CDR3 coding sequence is TGTGCCACTCGGGAGACGGGGTTCAATGAGCAGTTCTTC.

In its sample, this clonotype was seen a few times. Written as DNA, the CDR3 is TGTGCCAGCAGCTTGGCACTAGTCACTGGGCACTATGAGCAGTTCTTC. Amino acid sequence: CASSLALVTGHYEQFF. This sequence joins TRBV7-9 and TRBJ2-1, with D tentatively TRBD2 (5 bases). Germline CDR1 reads SEHNR; CDR2 reads FQNEAQ (reference sequence). This CDR3 region has 16 residues. V shed 3 bases and J shed 8 bases, with 20 bases lying between them.

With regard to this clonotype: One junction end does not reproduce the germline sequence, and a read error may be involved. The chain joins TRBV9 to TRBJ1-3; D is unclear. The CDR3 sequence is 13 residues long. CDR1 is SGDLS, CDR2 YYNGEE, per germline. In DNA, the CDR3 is TGTGCCAGCGGGCCCGATCCTGGAAACACCACATATTTT. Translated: CASGPDPGNTTYF.

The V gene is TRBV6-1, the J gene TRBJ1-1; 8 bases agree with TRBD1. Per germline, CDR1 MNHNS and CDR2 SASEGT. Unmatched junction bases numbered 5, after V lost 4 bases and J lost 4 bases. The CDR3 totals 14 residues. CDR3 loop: CASSANRGSTEAFF. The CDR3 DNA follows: TGTGCCAGCAGTGCGAACAGGGGGAGCACTGAAGCTTTCTTT.

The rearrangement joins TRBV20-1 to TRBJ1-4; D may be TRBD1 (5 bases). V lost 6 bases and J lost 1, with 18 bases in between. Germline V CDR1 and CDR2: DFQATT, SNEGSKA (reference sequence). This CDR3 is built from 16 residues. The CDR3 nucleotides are TGCAGTGCCCCACCCCGACAGAGAGGAACTAATGAAAAACTGTTTTTT. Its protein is CSAPPRQRGTNEKLFF.

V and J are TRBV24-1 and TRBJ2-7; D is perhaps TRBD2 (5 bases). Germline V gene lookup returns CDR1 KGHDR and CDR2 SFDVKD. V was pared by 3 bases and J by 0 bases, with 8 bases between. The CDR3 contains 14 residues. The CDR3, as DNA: TGTGCCACCAGTGATCAGCGGAGCTCCTACGAGCAGTACTTC. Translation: CATSDQRSSYEQYF.

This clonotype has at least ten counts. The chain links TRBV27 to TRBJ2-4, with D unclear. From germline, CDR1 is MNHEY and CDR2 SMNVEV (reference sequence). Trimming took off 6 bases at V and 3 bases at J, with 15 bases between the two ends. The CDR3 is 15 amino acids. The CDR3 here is CASSHSVTFKNIQYF. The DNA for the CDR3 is TGTGCCAGCAGCCATTCGGTTACATTCAAAAACATTCAGTACTTC.

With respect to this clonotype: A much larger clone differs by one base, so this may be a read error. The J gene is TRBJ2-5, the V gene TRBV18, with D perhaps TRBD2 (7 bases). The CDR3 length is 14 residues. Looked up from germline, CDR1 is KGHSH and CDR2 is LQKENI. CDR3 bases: TGTGCCAGCTCACCTGCAGCGGGACAAGAGACCCACTACTTC. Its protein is CASSPAAGQETHYF.

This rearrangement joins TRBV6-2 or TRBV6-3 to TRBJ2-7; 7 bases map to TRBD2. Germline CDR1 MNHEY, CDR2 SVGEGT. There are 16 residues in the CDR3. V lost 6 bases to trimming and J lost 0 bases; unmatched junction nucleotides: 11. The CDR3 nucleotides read TGTGCCAGCAGCAGAAAACTAGCGAGAAGCTCCTACGAGCAGTACTTC. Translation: CASSRKLARSSYEQYF.

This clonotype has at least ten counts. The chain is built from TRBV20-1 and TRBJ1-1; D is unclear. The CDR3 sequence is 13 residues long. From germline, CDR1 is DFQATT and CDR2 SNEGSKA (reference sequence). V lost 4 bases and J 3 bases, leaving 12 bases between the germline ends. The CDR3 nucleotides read TGCAGTGCTACCCGAACTTTTTACACTGAAGCTTTCTTT. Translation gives CSATRTFYTEAFF.

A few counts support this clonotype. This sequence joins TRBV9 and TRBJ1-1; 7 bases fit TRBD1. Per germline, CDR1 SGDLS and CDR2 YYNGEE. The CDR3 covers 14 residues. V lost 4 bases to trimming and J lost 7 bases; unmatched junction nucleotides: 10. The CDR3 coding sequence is TGTGCCAGCAGCCTGACCGGGACAGCAATTGAAGCTTTCTTT. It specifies CASSLTGTAIEAFF.

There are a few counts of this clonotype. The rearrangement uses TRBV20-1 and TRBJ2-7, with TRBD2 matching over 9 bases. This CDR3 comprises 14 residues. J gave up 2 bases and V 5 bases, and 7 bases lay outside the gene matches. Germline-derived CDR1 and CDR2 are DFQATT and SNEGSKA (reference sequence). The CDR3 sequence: CSAPILAGAYEQYF. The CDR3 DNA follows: TGCAGTGCTCCAATACTAGCGGGTGCCTACGAGCAGTACTTC.

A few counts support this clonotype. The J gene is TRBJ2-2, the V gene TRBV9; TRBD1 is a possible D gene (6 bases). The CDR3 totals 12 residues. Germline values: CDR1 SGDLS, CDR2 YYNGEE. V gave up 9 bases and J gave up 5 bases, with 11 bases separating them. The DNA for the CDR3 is TGTGCCACCTCAGGGGATACCGGGGAGCTGTTTTTT. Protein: CATSGDTGELFF.

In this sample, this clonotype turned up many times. CDR3 in DNA: TGCAGTGCTAGAGGAAATGGGCCCGGGGAAAAACTGTTTTTT. This encodes CSARGNGPGEKLFF. The chain recombines TRBV20-1 with TRBJ1-4; D ambiguous. Looked up from germline, CDR1 is DFQATT and CDR2 is SNEGSKA (reference sequence). Trimming took 1 base from V and 8 from J, leaving 14 bases between them. This CDR3 region has 14 residues.

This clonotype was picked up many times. The DNA of the CDR3 is TGTGCCAGCAGCCTTGTACTTACAAGGAGCGGCTACACCTTC. This gives the protein CASSLVLTRSGYTF. This chain uses TRBV28 with TRBJ1-2; the D is unclear. Looked up from germline, CDR1 is MDHEN and CDR2 is SYDVKM. Trimming took off 6 bases at V and 8 bases at J, with 19 bases between the two ends. The CDR3 extends over 14 amino acids.

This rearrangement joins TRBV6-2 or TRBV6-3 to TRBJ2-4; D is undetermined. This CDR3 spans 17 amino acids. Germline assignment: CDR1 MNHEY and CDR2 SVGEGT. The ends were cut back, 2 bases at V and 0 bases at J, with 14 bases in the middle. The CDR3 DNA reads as TGTGCCAGCAGTTACCCTGCCGGAGACCTAGCCAAAAACATTCAGTACTTC. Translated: CASSYPAGDLAKNIQYF.

The CDR3 DNA is TGTGCCAGCAGTATGGGAGCGAACCCCGATACGCAGTATTTT. Protein: CASSMGANPDTQYF. The rearrangement joins TRBV6-2 or TRBV6-3 to TRBJ2-3; D perhaps matches TRBD2 (5 bases). This CDR3 is built from 14 residues. V lost 5 bases and J 6 bases, leaving 15 bases between the germline ends. Germline values: CDR1 MNHEY, CDR2 SVGEGT.

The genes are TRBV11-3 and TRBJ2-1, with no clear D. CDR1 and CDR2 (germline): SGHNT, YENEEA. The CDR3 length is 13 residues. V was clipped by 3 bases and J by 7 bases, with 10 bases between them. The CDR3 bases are TGTGCCAGCAGCTTTGGCCTCCGGAATGAGCAGTTCTTC. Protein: CASSFGLRNEQFF.

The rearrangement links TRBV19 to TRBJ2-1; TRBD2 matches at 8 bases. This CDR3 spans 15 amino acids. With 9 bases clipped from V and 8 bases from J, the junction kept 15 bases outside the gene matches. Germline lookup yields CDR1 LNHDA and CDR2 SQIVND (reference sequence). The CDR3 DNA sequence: TGTGCCAGCGGGGGGGTATCTGGGAGGGCATATGAGCAGTTCTTC. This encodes CASGGVSGRAYEQFF.

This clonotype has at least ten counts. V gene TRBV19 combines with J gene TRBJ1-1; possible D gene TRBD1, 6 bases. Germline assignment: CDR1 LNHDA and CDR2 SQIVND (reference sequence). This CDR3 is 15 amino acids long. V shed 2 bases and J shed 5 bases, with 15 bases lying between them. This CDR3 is CASSIQGTRGTEAFF. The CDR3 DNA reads TGTGCCAGTAGTATACAGGGGACGAGGGGTACTGAAGCTTTCTTT.

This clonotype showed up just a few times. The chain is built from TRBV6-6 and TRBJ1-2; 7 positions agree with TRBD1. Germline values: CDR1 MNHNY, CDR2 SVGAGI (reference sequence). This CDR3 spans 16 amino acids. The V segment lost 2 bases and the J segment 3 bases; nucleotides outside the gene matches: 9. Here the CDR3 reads CASSYRDSIRDYGYTF. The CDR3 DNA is TGTGCCAGCAGTTACCGGGACAGCATTAGGGACTATGGCTACACCTTC.

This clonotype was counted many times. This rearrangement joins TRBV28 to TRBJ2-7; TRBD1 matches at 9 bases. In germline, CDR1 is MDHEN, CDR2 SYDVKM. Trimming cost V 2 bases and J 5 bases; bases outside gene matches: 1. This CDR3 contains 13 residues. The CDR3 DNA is TGTGCCAGCAGTTTAGACAGGGGGAACGAGCAGTACTTC. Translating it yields CASSLDRGNEQYF.

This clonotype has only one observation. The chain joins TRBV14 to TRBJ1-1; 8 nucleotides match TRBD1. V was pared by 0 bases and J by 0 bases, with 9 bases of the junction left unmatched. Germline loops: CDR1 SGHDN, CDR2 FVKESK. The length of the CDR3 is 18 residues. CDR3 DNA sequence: TGTGCCAGCAGCCAAGATATGACAGGGGCCTATATGAACACTGAAGCTTTCTTT. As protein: CASSQDMTGAYMNTEAFF.

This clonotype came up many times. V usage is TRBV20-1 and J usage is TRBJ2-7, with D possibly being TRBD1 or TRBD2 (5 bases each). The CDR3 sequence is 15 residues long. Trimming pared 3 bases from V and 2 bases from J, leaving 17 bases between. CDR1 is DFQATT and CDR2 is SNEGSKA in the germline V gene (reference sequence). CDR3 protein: CSASNRDVGTYEQYF. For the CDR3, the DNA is TGCAGTGCTAGCAATAGGGACGTCGGGACCTACGAGCAGTACTTC.

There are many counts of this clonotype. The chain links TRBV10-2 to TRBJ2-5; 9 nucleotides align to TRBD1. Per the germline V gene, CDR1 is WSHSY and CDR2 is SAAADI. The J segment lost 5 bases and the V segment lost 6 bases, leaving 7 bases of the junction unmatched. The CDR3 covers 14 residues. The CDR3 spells CASREGQGTETQYF. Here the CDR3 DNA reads TGCGCCAGCAGGGAAGGACAGGGGACGGAGACCCAGTACTTC.

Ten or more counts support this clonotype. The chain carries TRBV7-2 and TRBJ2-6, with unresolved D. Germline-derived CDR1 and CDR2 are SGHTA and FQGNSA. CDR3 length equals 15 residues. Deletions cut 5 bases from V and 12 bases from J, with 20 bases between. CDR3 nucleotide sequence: TGTGCCAGCAGCGATACAGCTCAACCCTCTGGCGTCCTGACTTTC. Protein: CASSDTAQPSGVLTF. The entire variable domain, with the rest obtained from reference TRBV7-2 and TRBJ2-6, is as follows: GAGVSQSPSNKVTEKGKDVELRCDPISGHTALYWYRQSLGQGLEFLIYFQGNSAPDKSGLPSDRFSAERTGGSVSTLTIQRTQQEDSAVYLCASSDTAQPSGVLTFGAGSRLTVL.

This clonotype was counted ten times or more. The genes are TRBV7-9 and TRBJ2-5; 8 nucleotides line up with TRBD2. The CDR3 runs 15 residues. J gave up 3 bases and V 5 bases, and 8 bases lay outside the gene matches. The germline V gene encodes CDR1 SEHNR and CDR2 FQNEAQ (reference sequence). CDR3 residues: CASSAGLAKEETQYF. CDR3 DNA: TGTGCCAGCAGCGCCGGACTAGCAAAGGAAGAGACCCAGTACTTC. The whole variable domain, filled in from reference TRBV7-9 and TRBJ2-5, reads DTGVSQNPRHKITKRGQNVTFRCDPISEHNRLYWYRQTLGQGPEFLTYFQNEAQLEKSRLLSDRFSAERPKGSFSTLEIQRTEQGDSAMYLCASSAGLAKEETQYFGPGTRLLVL.

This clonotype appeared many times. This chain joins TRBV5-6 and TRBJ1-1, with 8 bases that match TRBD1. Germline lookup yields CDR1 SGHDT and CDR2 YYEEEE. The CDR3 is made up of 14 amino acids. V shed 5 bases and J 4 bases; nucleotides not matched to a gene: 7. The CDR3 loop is CASRPQGAVTEAFF. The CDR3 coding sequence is TGTGCCAGCAGACCCCAGGGGGCGGTCACTGAAGCTTTCTTT.

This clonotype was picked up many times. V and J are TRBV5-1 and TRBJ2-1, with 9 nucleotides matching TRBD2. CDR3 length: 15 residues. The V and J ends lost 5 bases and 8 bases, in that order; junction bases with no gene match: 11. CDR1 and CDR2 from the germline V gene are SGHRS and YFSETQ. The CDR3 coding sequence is TGCGCCAGCAGGTACCTAGCGGGACTTGGGGATGAGCAGTTCTTC. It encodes CASRYLAGLGDEQFF.

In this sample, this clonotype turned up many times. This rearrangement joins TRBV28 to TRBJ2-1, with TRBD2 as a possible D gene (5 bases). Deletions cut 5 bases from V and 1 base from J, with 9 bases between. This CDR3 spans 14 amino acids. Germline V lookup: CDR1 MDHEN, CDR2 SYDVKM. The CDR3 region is CASSPAVSYNEQFF. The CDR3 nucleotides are TGTGCCAGCAGTCCAGCGGTATCCTACAATGAGCAGTTCTTC.

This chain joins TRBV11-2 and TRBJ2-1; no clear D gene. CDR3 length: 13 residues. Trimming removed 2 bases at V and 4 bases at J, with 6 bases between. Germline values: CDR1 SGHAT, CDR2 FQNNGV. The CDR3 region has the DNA TGTGCCAGCAGCTTATGGGTTTACAATGAGCAGTTCTTC. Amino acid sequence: CASSLWVYNEQFF.